This section outlines one T cell receptor beta chain sequence together with its context. The source of the sample is a study of blood T cell repertoires in COVID-19. Original processing methods: Researchers report that nucleated cell counts were estimated from reference gene primer amplification. Only in-frame clones appear in the TCRdb table, and some are missing; sequencing was by immunoSEQ multiplex PCR. V and J calls and clone size follow that table, whereas D and trimming were derived from the DNA. This table has a few hundred thousand clones, approximately 82% appearing once. This sequence was found in a woman between 40 and 55 years old who had recovered from COVID-19. Sequencing was carried out using peripheral blood.

CDR3 sequence: CASSPLVAGVGNTEAFF. CDR3 nucleotides: TGTGCCAGCTCACCCTTGGTGGCGGGGGTTGGGAACACTGAAGCTTTCTTT. The chain carries TRBV18 and TRBJ1-1; D may be TRBD1 (5 bases). Trimming left V 3 bases short and J 1 base short, with 18 bases between. CDR1 is KGHSH, CDR2 LQKENI, per germline. This CDR3 is 17 amino acids long.